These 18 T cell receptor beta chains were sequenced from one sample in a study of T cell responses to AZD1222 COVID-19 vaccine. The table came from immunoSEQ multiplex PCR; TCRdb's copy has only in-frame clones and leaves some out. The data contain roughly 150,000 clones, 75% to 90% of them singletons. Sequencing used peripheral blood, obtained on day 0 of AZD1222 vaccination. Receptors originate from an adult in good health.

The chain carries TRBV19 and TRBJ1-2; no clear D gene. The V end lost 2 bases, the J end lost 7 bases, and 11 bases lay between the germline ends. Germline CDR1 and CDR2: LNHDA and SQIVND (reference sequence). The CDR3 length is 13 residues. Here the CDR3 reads CASSIWREVGYTF. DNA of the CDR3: TGTGCCAGTAGTATATGGAGGGAGGTTGGCTACACCTTC. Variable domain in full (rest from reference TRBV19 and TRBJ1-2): DGGITQSPKYLFRKEGQNVTLSCEQNLNHDAMYWYRQDPGQGLRLIYYSQIVNDFQKGDIAEGYSVSREKKESFPLTVTSAQKNPTAFYLCASSIWREVGYTFGSGTRLTVV.

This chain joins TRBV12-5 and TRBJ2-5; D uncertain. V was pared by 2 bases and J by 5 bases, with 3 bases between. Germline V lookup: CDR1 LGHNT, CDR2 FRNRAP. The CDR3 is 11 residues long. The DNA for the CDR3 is TGTGCTAGTGGTTTGAGGGAGACCCAGTACTTC. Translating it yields CASGLRETQYF. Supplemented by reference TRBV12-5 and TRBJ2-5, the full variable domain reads DARVTQTPRHKVTEMGQEVTMRCQPILGHNTVFWYRQTMMQGLELLAYFRNRAPLDDSGMPKDRFSAEMPDATLATLKIQPSEPRDSAVYFCASGLRETQYFGPGTRLLVL.

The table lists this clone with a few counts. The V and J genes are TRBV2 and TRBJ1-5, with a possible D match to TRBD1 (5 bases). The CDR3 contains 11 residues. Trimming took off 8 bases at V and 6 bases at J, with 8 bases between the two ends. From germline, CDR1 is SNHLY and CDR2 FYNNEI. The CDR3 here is CASGTVQPQHF. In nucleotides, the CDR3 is TGTGCCAGCGGGACGGTTCAGCCCCAGCATTTT.

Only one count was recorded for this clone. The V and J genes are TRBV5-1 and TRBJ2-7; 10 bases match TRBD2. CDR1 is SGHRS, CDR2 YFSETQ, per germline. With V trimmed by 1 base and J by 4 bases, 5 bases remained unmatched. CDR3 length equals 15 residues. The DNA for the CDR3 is TGCGCCAGCAGCTTGATGACTAGCGGGCGATACGAGCAGTACTTC. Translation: CASSLMTSGRYEQYF.

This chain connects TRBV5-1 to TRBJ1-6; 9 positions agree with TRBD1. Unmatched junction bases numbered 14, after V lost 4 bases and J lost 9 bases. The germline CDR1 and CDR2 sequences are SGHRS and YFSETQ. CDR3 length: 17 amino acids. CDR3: CASSLTGRGQGFSPLHF. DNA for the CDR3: TGCGCCAGCAGCCTCACGGGTAGGGGACAGGGTTTTTCACCCCTCCACTTT.

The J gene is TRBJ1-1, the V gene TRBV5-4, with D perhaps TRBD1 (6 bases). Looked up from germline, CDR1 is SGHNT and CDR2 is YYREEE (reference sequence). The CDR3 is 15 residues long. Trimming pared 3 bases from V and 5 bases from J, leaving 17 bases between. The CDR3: CASSSATGSETEAFF. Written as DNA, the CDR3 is TGTGCCAGCAGCTCCGCAACAGGGAGTGAAACTGAAGCTTTCTTT.

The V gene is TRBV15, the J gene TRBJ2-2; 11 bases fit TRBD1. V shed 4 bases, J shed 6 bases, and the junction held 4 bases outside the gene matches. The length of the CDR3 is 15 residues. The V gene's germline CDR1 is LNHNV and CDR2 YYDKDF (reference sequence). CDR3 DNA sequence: TGTGCCACCAGCATCTTGGGACAGGGGGCCGGGGAGCTGTTTTTT. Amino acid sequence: CATSILGQGAGELFF.

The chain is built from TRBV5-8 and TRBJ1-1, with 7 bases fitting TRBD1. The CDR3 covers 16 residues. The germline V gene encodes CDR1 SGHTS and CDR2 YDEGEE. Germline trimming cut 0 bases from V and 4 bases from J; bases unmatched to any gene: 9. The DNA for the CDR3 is TGTGCCAGCAGCTTGGAGAGGTGGCAGGGGGTCACTGAAGCTTTCTTT. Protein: CASSLERWQGVTEAFF.

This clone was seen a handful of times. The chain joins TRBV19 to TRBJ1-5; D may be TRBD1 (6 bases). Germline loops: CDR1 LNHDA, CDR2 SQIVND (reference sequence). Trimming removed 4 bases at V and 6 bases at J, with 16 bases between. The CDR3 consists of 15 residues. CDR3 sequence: CASSTPGGASQPQHF. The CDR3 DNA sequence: TGTGCCAGTAGTACTCCCGGGGGGGCGAGTCAGCCCCAGCATTTT.

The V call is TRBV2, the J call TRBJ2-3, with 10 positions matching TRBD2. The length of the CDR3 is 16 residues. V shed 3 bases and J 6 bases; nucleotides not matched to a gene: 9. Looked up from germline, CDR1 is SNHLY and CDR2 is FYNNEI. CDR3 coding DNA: TGTGCCAGCAGTGACGGGCTAGCGGGGGCTCAGGATACGCAGTATTTT. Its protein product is CASSDGLAGAQDTQYF.

This CDR3 reads CASSGLAGEGEQYF. CDR3 nucleotides: TGTGCCAGCAGCGGACTAGCGGGGGAGGGCGAGCAGTACTTC. The V gene is TRBV6-6, the J gene TRBJ2-7; 13 nucleotides match TRBD2. CDR1 is MNHNY and CDR2 is SVGAGI in the germline V gene (reference sequence). This CDR3 has 14 residues. The trim removed 6 bases at V and 6 bases at J, leaving 5 bases unmatched.

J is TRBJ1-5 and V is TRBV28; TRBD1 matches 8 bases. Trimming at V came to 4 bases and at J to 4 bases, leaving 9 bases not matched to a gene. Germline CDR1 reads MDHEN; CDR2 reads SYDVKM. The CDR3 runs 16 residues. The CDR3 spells CASSSITGGPNQPQHF. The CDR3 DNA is TGTGCCAGCAGTTCCATAACAGGGGGACCAAATCAGCCCCAGCATTTT.

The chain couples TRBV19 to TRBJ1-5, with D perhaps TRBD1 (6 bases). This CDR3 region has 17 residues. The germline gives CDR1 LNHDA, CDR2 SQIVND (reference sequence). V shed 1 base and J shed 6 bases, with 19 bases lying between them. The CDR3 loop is CASSIVPDVGGGQPQHF. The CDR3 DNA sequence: TGTGCCAGTAGTATAGTCCCCGACGTCGGAGGGGGTCAGCCCCAGCATTTT.

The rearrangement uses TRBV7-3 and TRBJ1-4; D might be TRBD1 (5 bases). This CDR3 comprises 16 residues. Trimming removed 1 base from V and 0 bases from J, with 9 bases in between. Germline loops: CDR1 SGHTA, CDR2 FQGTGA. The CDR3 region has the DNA TGTGCCAGCAGCTTAATAGGGGAGTCAACTAATGAAAAACTGTTTTTT. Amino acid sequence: CASSLIGESTNEKLFF.

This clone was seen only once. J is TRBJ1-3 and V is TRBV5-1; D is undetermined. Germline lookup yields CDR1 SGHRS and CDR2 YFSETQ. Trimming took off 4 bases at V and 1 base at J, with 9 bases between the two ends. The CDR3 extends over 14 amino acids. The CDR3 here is CASSPVGSGNTIYF. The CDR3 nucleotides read TGCGCCAGCAGCCCCGTAGGATCTGGAAACACCATATATTTT.

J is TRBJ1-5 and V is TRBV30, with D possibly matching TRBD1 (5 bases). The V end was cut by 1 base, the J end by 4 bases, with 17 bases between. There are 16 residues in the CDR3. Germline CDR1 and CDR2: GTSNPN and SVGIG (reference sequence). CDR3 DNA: TGTGCCTGGAGTGAGGGACGGAACAGAATTAATCAGCCCCAGCATTTT. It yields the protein CAWSEGRNRINQPQHF. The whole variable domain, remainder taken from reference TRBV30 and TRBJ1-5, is SQTIHQWPATLVQPVGSPLSLECTVEGTSNPNLYWYRQAAGRGLQLLFYSVGIGQISSEVPQNLSASRPQDRQFILSSKKLLLSDSGFYLCAWSEGRNRINQPQHFGDGTRLSIL.

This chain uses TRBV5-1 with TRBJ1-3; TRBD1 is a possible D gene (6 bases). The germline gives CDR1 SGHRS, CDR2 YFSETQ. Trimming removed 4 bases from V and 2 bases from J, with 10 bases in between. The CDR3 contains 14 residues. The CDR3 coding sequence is TGCGCCAGCAGCGAGGGGGTCGCTGGAAACACCATATATTTT. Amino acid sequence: CASSEGVAGNTIYF.

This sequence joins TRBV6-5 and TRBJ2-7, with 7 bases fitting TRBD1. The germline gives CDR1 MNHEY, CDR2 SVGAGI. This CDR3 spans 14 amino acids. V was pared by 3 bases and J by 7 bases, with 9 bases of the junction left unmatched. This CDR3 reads CASSYNRGLGEQYF. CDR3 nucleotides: TGTGCCAGCAGTTATAACAGGGGCTTAGGGGAGCAGTACTTC.